This T cell receptor beta chain was identified in a study of blood T cell repertoires in COVID-19. Each participant's cohort was designated according to participant-reported clinical history. How the authors handled the data: Amplification of reference gene primers was used by the study to estimate nucleated cell counts. Method: immunoSEQ multiplex PCR; TCRdb's copy keeps in-frame clones and lacks some. That table is the source of V, J and clone size, and D and trimming were worked out from the DNA. The data hold 400,000 to 450,000 clones, with 75% to 90% observed a single time. The V segment lost 4 bases and the J segment 0 bases; nucleotides outside the gene matches: 4. This CDR3 has 14 residues. Germline V gene data show CDR1 as SQVTM and CDR2 as ANQGSEA.

This clonotype originated in a man aged 25-45 years who had recovered from COVID-19. Sequencing input: PBMCs or T cells enriched from blood (not recorded which). The chain carries TRBV29-1 and TRBJ1-1, with TRBD1 matching 8 bases. The CDR3 nucleotides are TGCAGCGTTGCTAGGACAGGGATGAACACTGAAGCTTTCTTT. Encoded protein: CSVARTGMNTEAFF.